The present T cell receptor (beta chain) was sequenced within a study of blood T cell repertoires in COVID-19. At the level of the study: PBMCs, B-cell-depleted T cells, or T cells were the source of the cDNA or gDNA that made up the material.

V lost 1 base to trimming and J lost 2 bases, with 12 bases between them. The V gene's germline CDR1 is SGHVS and CDR2 FNYEAQ. This CDR3 contains 16 residues. The data were produced by immunoSEQ multiplex PCR, yet TCRdb's version contains in-frame clones alone and is incomplete. The sample carries around 75,000 clones, roughly 91% recorded once. The source material was peripheral blood. The V call is TRBV7-6, the J call TRBJ2-1; D possibly corresponds to TRBD1 (6 bases). The clonotype was recovered from a man aged 55 to 70 with acute or convalescent COVID-19. This CDR3 is CASSLGGHSPYNEQFF. The CDR3 region has the DNA TGTGCCAGCAGCTTAGGGGGACACTCACCCTACAATGAGCAGTTCTTC. Full variable domain (outside the CDR3, taken from reference TRBV7-6 and TRBJ2-1): GAGVSQSPRYKVTKRGQDVALRCDPISGHVSLYWYRQALGQGPEFLTYFNYEAQQDKSGLPNDRFSAERPEGSISTLTIQRTEQRDSAMYRCASSLGGHSPYNEQFFGPGTRLTVL.